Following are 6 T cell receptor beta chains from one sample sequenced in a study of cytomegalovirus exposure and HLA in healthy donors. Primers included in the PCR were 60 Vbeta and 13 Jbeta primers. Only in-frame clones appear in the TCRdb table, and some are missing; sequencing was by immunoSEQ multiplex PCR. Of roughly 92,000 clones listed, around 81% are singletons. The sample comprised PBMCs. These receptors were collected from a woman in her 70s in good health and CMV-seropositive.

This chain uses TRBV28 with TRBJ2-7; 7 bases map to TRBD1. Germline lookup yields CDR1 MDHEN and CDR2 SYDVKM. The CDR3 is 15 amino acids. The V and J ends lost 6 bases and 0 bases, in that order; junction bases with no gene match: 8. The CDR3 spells CASSETGASSYEQYF. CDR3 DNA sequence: TGTGCCAGCAGCGAAACAGGGGCGTCCTCCTACGAGCAGTACTTC.

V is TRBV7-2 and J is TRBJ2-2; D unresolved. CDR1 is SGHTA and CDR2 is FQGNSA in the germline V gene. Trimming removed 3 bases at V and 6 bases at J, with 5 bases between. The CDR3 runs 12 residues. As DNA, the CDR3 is TGTGCCAGCAGCTTCTCGGCCGGGGAGCTGTTTTTT. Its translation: CASSFSAGELFF.

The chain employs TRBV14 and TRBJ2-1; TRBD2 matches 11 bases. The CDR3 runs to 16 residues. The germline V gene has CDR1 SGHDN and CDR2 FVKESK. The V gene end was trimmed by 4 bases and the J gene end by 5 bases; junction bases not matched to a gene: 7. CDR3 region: CASSPPIAGGNNEQFF. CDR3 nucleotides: TGTGCCAGCAGCCCCCCAATAGCGGGAGGGAACAATGAGCAGTTCTTC.

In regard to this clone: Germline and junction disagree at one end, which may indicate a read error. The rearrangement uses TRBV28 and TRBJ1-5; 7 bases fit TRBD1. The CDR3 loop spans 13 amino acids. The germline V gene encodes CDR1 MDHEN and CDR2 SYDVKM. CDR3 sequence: CASRLDRAGSTAF. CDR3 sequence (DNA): TGTGCCAGCAGGCTCGACAGGGCGGGATCGACAGCATTT.

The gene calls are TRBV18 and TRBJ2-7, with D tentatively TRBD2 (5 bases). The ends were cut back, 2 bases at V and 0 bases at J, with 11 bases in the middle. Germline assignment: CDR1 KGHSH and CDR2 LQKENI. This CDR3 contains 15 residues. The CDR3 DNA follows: TGTGCCAGCTCACCAGAGGGCTACAGCTCCTACGAGCAGTACTTC. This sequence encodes CASSPEGYSSYEQYF.

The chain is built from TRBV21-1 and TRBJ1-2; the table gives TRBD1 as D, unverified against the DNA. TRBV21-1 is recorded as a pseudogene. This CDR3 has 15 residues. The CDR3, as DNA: TGTGCCAGCATCCGAGACAGGGGGCCTAGCTATGGCTACACCTTC. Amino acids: CASIRDRGPSYGYTF.